This T cell receptor beta chain was sequenced in a study of cytomegalovirus exposure and HLA in healthy donors. Overall study findings and caveats: Roughly uniform depth of sequencing across donors was assumed in presence/absence analyses. The likely origin of a cluster of highly shared sequence variants was a sequencing artifact.

This CDR3 is 15 amino acids long. Germline CDR1 SGHRS, CDR2 YFSETQ. Trimming shortened V by 3 bases and J by 4 bases, and 14 bases separated the two germline ends. 60 Vbeta and 13 Jbeta primers were used in PCR. Here immunoSEQ multiplex PCR was the method, and the copy in TCRdb shows in-frame clones only, minus some. In the table there are about 67,000 clones, over 75% of which are singletons. Details on this clone: Its antigen is as yet unknown.

This TCR was recovered from a woman in her twenties or thirties in good health and CMV-seropositive. The sequencing input was PBMCs. The rearrangement links TRBV5-1 to TRBJ2-1; possibly TRBD1 for D (6 bases). In DNA form, the CDR3 reads TGCGCCAGCAGCTACCAACAGGGCCCGTACAATGAGCAGTTCTTC. Residues: CASSYQQGPYNEQFF.